The following is a T cell receptor beta chain sequence with its context. Its antigen has not been determined. Nothing much larger sits one base from this clone, and base qualities are not available. Taken from the germline V gene, the CDR1 and CDR2 loops are LGHNA and YSLEER. The CDR3 numbers 15 residues from cysteine through phenylalanine. Kept here is only the CDR3 DNA, which spans 45 bases and is read in frame from base 1. V is cut back by 3 bases and J by 0 bases, with 3 bases in the junction unmatched. The cohort comprised fewer than 700 healthy bone marrow donors. All cohort members were sampled while nominally healthy, although unrecorded immune exposures were likely present. The donor was CMV seronegative and belonged to the group of approximately 320 seronegative cohort members. Each donor provided a peripheral blood sample, and peripheral blood mononuclear cells were used for TCR beta sequencing. Genomic DNA extraction from the blood cell samples was performed with the Qiagen DNeasy Blood Extraction Kit.

The data stem from a study of cytomegalovirus exposure and HLA in healthy donors (dated by TCRdb to about 2017). About the study as a whole: An earlier analysis of 587 of the donors reported 276 Gb of sequence data and 117 million unique TCR beta sequences obtained from roughly 180 million T cells. On average, over 200,000 unique TCR beta nucleotide sequences were sequenced per donor among roughly 430 genotyped donors of the cohort, with roughly 20% of those sequences being non-productive. Because of strong linkage in the cohort, a handful of DR-DQ haplotypes were treated as single units for association and clustering. The study was designed to test whether signatures of past pathogen exposure could be identified by cataloging public T cell receptors. Alongside the repertoire data, information on donor age, sex, ethnicity and CMV serostatus was compiled. To predict cytomegalovirus infection status, the study brought together high-throughput TCR immunosequencing, statistical association of individual TCRs with disease status, and machine learning. A later genetic analysis took genome-wide SNP genotypes for about 60% of the roughly 670 donors and used that subset as a discovery cohort. The genetic ancestry cluster associated with self-reported Caucasian donors included 81% of the 300 to 400 genotyped donors. A separate validation cohort of over 95 different subjects was used in addition to the roughly 720-subject first cohort. Typing coverage differed by locus: A, B, C, DRB1 and DQB1 were typed in roughly 620-640 donors, DQA1 in 500 to 550, DPA1 in around 610, and DPB1 in just under 480. To study patterns of TCR occurrence, a later analysis re-analyzed previously published TCR beta repertoires from 700 or so donors and added high-resolution HLA genotyping. The T cell repertoires of some 670 subjects were profiled by immunosequencing and related to cytomegalovirus serostatus. HLA typing covered class I and class II loci at four-digit resolution. In an earlier analysis of 587 of the donors, high-throughput TCR beta sequencing was used to judge whether each TCR beta V gene segment behaved as functional or pseudogenic. Roughly 300 gigabases of sequencing data and 70 million to 85 million unique TCR sequences were included in an early release covering roughly 600 HLA-typed donors. Every discovery cohort repertoire had been produced on one sequencing platform. In the later analysis, no new phenotypic data were used to find candidate immune exposures; instead, reliance was placed on TCR beta sequences and their occurrence across donors.

Library method: the immunoSEQ multiplex PCR assay. The multiplex PCR relied on a mix of 60 forward primers for TCR Vbeta segments and 13 reverse primers for TCR Jbeta segments. The CDR3 region of rearranged TCR beta genes was amplified from genomic DNA with a multiplex PCR assay. Amplified TCR beta libraries were sequenced as 87-base-pair reads on the Illumina HiSeq System. Processing in the source paper ran as follows. A later analysis tallied 70 million to 100 million unique TCR beta chains across the 666 repertoires, and around 10 million of those chains were shared by two or more donors. To remove PCR and sequencing errors, raw reads were error-corrected and collapsed into unique sequences using a nearest-neighbor algorithm that merged closely related sequences. To assign V, D and J gene segments, CDR3 sequences were aligned to IMGT reference sequences. For a sequence to be retained, a match of at least six nucleotides to both a V gene segment and a J gene segment was required. A rearrangement was called productive if the CDR3 had no stop codons and remained in frame with V and J, and every other rearrangement was called non-productive. CDR3 was defined by IMGT convention, running from the second conserved V-encoded cysteine to the conserved J-encoded phenylalanine. Sequences without an unambiguous match to a single V gene segment were excluded from the earlier analysis of 500 to 700 of the donors. An earlier analysis of fewer than 650 of the donors classified V segments as functional when productive rearrangements were above 56.7% and as segregating when the standard deviation between donors was above 5%. A statistical classification framework was developed to diagnose cytomegalovirus status using the catalog of TCR beta chain sequences. A later analysis assigned V and J genes by comparing TCR nucleotide sequences with IMGT/GENE-DB human TR gene sequences. In a later analysis, CDR3 sequences and most-parsimonious VDJ recombination scenarios were assigned using the TCRdist pipeline. In a later analysis, each TCR beta chain was defined by its CDR3 amino acid sequence together with its V-gene family, and reads lacking a unique V-gene family were excluded. To address suspected cross-contamination and a sequencing artifact, a later analysis removed 592 highly shared, low-generation-probability nucleotide sequences. For each public chain, a later analysis derived a clonal expansion index from normalized ranks of inferred template counts within each repertoire. Generation probabilities in a later analysis came from a VDJ recombination model fitted to out-of-frame rearrangements, and those results were checked against IGoR. In a later analysis, hypergeometric tests were used to score TCR-TCR, TCR-HLA and TCR-CMV co-occurrence, with a repertoire-size bias correction applied to TCR pairs. A later analysis estimated false discovery rates by permuting HLA or CMV assignments 20 times. A later analysis grouped co-occurring TCRs with DBSCAN, adding TCRdist sequence similarity when clustering within HLA-allele-positive subsets. Repertoires with fewer than 30,000 or more than 120,000 public chains were left out of co-occurrence clustering, as were five repertoires with anomalous nucleotide sharing. TCRdb stores this immuneACCESS table with in-frame sequences only. Part of the clones is absent; in the studies checked, under half of the shortfall reflects unresolved V genes, and no reason is known for the rest. V and J calls and clone size follow that table, whereas D and trimming were derived from the DNA. The sample table contains approximately 210,000 clones; only one count was recorded for about four fifths of them. Together, the top ten hold roughly 1.4% of the sample.

The research as a whole found: Assigning TCR associations to individual alleles was difficult when HLA alleles, especially DR and DQ, strongly co-occurred. A total of some 180 TCR beta chains were listed by the study as associated with cytomegalovirus. In a later genetic analysis, a missense DCLRE1C variant was associated with V-gene and J-gene trimming of TCR beta chains, and the association was replicated in an independent cohort. In vitro tests confirmed that a few of the cytomegalovirus-associated TCR beta chains recognize cytomegalovirus antigens. Cytomegalovirus status was reported to be diagnosed by the classifier with high specificity and sensitivity in both the original and validation cohorts. According to the authors, the approach could potentially be generalized to other disease states and immunological phenotypes. For the cohort, immune exposure information was limited to CMV serostatus. The cohort was sequenced for TCR beta chains only, and without alpha or paired-chain data the features that could be detected were limited. Because HLA typing was missing for some donors at each locus, association tests included only the typed subset. Because counts were too low, roughly 18 rarely observed V segments, including chromosome 9 orphons, were left out of the earlier analysis of 500 to 650 of the donors. Roughly uniform sequencing depth across donors was assumed in presence/absence analyses, although this assumption may not hold. According to a later genetic analysis, donors in an Asian-associated ancestry cluster had fewer N-insertions in productive TCRs than the approximately 690-donor mean. Correlated functional status among segregating V segments might be attributable to linkage disequilibrium, but an unknown experimental factor could not be ruled out. In a later analysis, several top co-occurrence clusters were reported to appear linked to parvovirus B19, influenza, CMV and Epstein-Barr virus. The sequencing pipeline was judged likely to have produced a cluster of highly shared sequence variants as a technical artifact. A later analysis found that HLA-associated TCR beta chains were more clonally expanded and had lower generation probabilities than equally common non-associated chains. Most TCR sequences were seen in very few donors, while some public TCRs were found in many individuals. According to a later analysis, most CMV-associated TCR beta chains appeared to be HLA-restricted, and the HLA associations seemed to be driven largely by CMV exposure. A later analysis found that TCR association rates varied across HLA loci, with DRB1 alleles showing the most associated TCRs and HLA-C alleles the fewest. At a false discovery rate of 0.05, a later analysis linked under 20,000 TCR beta sequences to specific HLA alleles. Broadly in line with IMGT annotations, most TCR beta V segments showed up in productive rearrangements about 87% or about 30% of the time in an earlier analysis of approximately 640 of the donors. A further reported finding was that TCR beta sequences accurately predicted the HLA-A and HLA-B alleles for most subjects in the first cohort. Some IMGT-functional V segments, including TRBV6-2 and TRBV6-3, could not be told apart with the 87-base-pair reads, so those segments were excluded.

The sequence derives from a woman between 45 and 60 years old in good health and CMV-seronegative. The rearrangement combines TRBV4-3 with TRBJ1-1; 8 nucleotides in the junction match TRBD1. Sequenced: PBMCs. The encoded CDR3 is CASSQQTGVNTEAFF. The base sequence is TGCGCCAGCAGCCAGCAGACAGGGGTGAACACTGAAGCTTTCTTT.